The 19 T cell receptor beta chains below were found in one sample sequenced in a study of CD8+CD57+ T cells in acquired aplastic anemia. Patients included in sequencing had previously demonstrated CD8+CD57+ cell expansion by flow cytometry. CDR3 and TCR beta VDJ profiling relied on a genomic DNA template. In TCRdb, the reads were re-called with MiXCR into one record per CDR3 protein. The sample consists of about 180,000 distinct CDR3 sequences, around 50% of them appearing once. The sequencing input was sorted CD4+, CD8+, or CD8+CD57+ T cells (not recorded which) from PBMCs. These receptors originate from a human donor with aplastic anemia.

This clonotype was counted only a few times. The chain combines TRBV24-1 with TRBJ1-2; 10 bases are a match to TRBD1. The CDR3 contains 14 residues. V lost 7 bases to trimming and J lost 1 base; unmatched junction nucleotides: 2. CDR1 is KGHDR, CDR2 SFDVKD, per germline. The CDR3 sequence is CATSGTGDNYGYTF. The CDR3 DNA reads TGTGCCACCAGCGGGACAGGGGATAACTATGGCTACACCTTC.

To note about this clonotype: Being one base from a much bigger clone, this may be a read error. V usage is TRBV14 and J usage is TRBJ1-5, with a tentative D call TRBD1 (5 bases). This CDR3 is 13 amino acids long. Germline CDR1 reads SGHDN; CDR2 reads FVKESK. CDR3 DNA: TGTGCCAGCAGCCCGGACATCTATCAGTCCCAGCATTTT. Translation: CASSPDIYQSQHF.

This clonotype has a count of ten or more. The genes are TRBV19 and TRBJ2-2; 7 positions agree with TRBD1. CDR1 is LNHDA, CDR2 SQIVND, per germline (reference sequence). V was pared by 3 bases and J by 0 bases, with 4 bases of the junction left unmatched. The CDR3 contains 16 residues. CDR3: CASSMWTGTNTGELFF. The CDR3 DNA reads as TGTGCCAGTAGTATGTGGACAGGAACGAACACCGGGGAGCTGTTTTTT.

This clonotype turned up a few times. This chain connects TRBV27 to TRBJ1-1; TRBD1 matches 7 bases. This CDR3 contains 13 residues. Losses at the gene ends were 6 bases for V and 6 bases for J; bases not matched to a gene: 7. Per the germline V gene, CDR1 is MNHEY and CDR2 is SMNVEV (reference sequence). The CDR3 here is CASRTGLVAEAFF. The CDR3 DNA sequence: TGTGCCAGCAGGACAGGGTTGGTCGCTGAAGCTTTCTTT.

This clonotype has ten or more counts. This rearrangement joins TRBV6-1 to TRBJ1-5; tentatively, D is TRBD1 (6 bases). With 5 bases removed from V and 6 bases from J, the gap between germline ends came to 17 bases. Per the germline V gene, CDR1 is MNHNS and CDR2 is SASEGT. CDR3 size: 15 residues. This CDR3 reads CASSLGSAGAQPQHF. DNA of the CDR3: TGTGCCAGCAGTCTCGGATCGGCGGGGGCTCAGCCCCAGCATTTT.

This clonotype was seen many times. The rearrangement uses TRBV10-3 and TRBJ1-1; D possibly corresponds to TRBD1 (5 bases). The CDR3 runs 13 residues. Germline V CDR1 and CDR2: ENHRY, SYGVKD. Trimming cost V 4 bases and J 4 bases, with 10 bases left between them. CDR3 residues: CAISGGGGTEAFF. CDR3 DNA: TGTGCCATCAGTGGGGGGGGGGGCACTGAAGCTTTCTTT.

CDR3 sequence (DNA): TGCAGTGCTGTACTAGAGGAAGAGACCCAGTACTTC. Translation: CSAVLEEETQYF. J is TRBJ2-5 and V is TRBV20-1, with a possible D match to TRBD2 (5 bases). Trimming removed 5 bases from V and 3 bases from J, with 10 bases in between. This CDR3 is 12 amino acids long. Looked up from germline, CDR1 is DFQATT and CDR2 is SNEGSKA (reference sequence).

This clonotype turned up a few times. V and J are TRBV10-3 and TRBJ1-2; no reliable D call. This CDR3 is built from 12 residues. V lost 2 bases and J lost 3, with 4 bases in between. CDR1 and CDR2 (germline): ENHRY, SYGVKD. For the CDR3, the DNA is TGTGCCATCAGTGAGGCGGACTATGGCTACACCTTC. Its translation is CAISEADYGYTF.

This clonotype was found many times. The chain joins TRBV2 to TRBJ1-4, with D perhaps matching TRBD1 (6 bases). V lost 5 bases to trimming and J lost 7 bases, with 20 bases between them. Germline V gene lookup returns CDR1 SNHLY and CDR2 FYNNEI. The CDR3 extends over 16 amino acids. This CDR3 is CASSKTGLGNIEKLFF. The CDR3 DNA is TGTGCCAGCAGTAAAACAGGGTTGGGAAATATTGAAAAACTGTTTTTT.

The chain employs TRBV20-1 and TRBJ2-5; D gene uncertain. This CDR3 is 11 amino acids long. The germline V gene has CDR1 DFQATT and CDR2 SNEGSKA (reference sequence). V gave up 7 bases and J gave up 1 base, with 7 bases separating them. The CDR3 here is CSGAGQETQYF. Here the CDR3 DNA reads TGCAGTGGGGCCGGCCAAGAGACCCAGTACTTC.

Ten or more counts support this clonotype. This rearrangement joins TRBV15 to TRBJ2-2; perhaps D is TRBD1 or TRBD2 (8 bases each). Germline V gene sequence: CDR1 LNHNV, CDR2 YYDKDF (reference sequence). V was pared by 8 bases and J by 5 bases, with 18 bases between. The CDR3 loop spans 15 amino acids. CDR3 sequence: CATDRGRGGTGELFF. The CDR3 DNA reads as TGTGCCACCGACAGGGGACGGGGGGGGACCGGGGAGCTGTTTTTT.

Many counts were recorded for this clonotype. The chain recombines TRBV20-1 with TRBJ2-1, with 11 bases matching TRBD2. CDR1 DFQATT and CDR2 SNEGSKA come from the germline V gene (reference sequence). The CDR3 runs 18 residues. V gave up 2 bases and J gave up 1 base; unmatched junction bases: 10. The CDR3 DNA sequence: TGCAGTGCTAGACCTCTTCCGGGACTAGCGGCTTCCTACAATGAGCAGTTCTTC. It is translated as CSARPLPGLAASYNEQFF.

In its sample, this clonotype was seen a few times. V and J are TRBV3-1 and TRBJ2-3; D uncertain. Germline V gene lookup returns CDR1 LGHDT and CDR2 YNNKEL (reference sequence). V was cut by 6 bases and J by 4 bases, with 11 bases left in between. The CDR3 spans 13 residues. DNA of the CDR3: TGTGCCAGCAGAATTCGAGGAGCAGATACGCAGTATTTT. Amino acid sequence: CASRIRGADTQYF.

At least ten counts were recorded for this clonotype. The chain joins TRBV7-6 to TRBJ1-6; D not certain. Trimming took off 5 bases at V and 8 bases at J, with 13 bases between the two ends. The CDR3 consists of 14 residues. The germline V gene has CDR1 SGHVS and CDR2 FNYEAQ. Here the CDR3 DNA reads TGTGCCAGCAGCGAGATGCACGGGGATTCACCCCTCCACTTT. Translating it yields CASSEMHGDSPLHF.

V gene TRBV29-1 combines with J gene TRBJ2-7; 7 nucleotides align to TRBD2. From germline, CDR1 is SQVTM and CDR2 ANQGSEA. There are 13 residues in the CDR3. The V gene end was trimmed by 6 bases and the J gene end by 2 bases; junction bases not matched to a gene: 7. CDR3 sequence (DNA): TGCAGCGTGTACGGGGAGGGCCCCTACGAGCAGTACTTC. Translated: CSVYGEGPYEQYF.

This clonotype was recorded many times. The V and J genes are TRBV25-1 and TRBJ2-1; a possible D gene is TRBD2 (6 bases). The CDR3 runs 16 residues. The V end lost 1 base, the J end lost 7 bases, and 17 bases lay between the germline ends. Germline loops: CDR1 MGHDK, CDR2 SYGVNS. The CDR3 DNA reads TGTGCCAGCAGTGAATCCCGGGGCTCGGGAGCAAATGAGCAGTTCTTC. It encodes CASSESRGSGANEQFF.

The V call is TRBV2, the J call TRBJ1-2; D is unresolved. The length of the CDR3 is 11 residues. Germline V gene lookup returns CDR1 SNHLY and CDR2 FYNNEI. V lost 6 bases, J lost 8 bases, and 10 bases lay in between. The CDR3 DNA follows: TGTGCCAGCAGCGAGGATAGGGGCTACACCTTC. Its translation: CASSEDRGYTF.

V usage is TRBV19 and J usage is TRBJ1-2, with D maybe TRBD1 (6 bases). Trimming took off 4 bases at V and 6 bases at J, with 9 bases between the two ends. The CDR3 runs 12 residues. Germline V CDR1 and CDR2: LNHDA, SQIVND (reference sequence). The DNA for the CDR3 is TGTGCCAGTAGTAGACAGGCGAATGGCTACACCTTC. Its protein is CASSRQANGYTF.

This clonotype appeared many times. The chain uses TRBV28 and TRBJ2-7, with a possible D match to TRBD1 (6 bases). The germline V gene encodes CDR1 MDHEN and CDR2 SYDVKM. The V and J ends lost 9 bases and 3 bases respectively, with 15 bases between them. The CDR3 runs to 13 residues. The CDR3: CASLSGTYYEQYF. Written as DNA, the CDR3 is TGTGCCAGTCTGTCGGGGACATACTACGAGCAGTACTTC.